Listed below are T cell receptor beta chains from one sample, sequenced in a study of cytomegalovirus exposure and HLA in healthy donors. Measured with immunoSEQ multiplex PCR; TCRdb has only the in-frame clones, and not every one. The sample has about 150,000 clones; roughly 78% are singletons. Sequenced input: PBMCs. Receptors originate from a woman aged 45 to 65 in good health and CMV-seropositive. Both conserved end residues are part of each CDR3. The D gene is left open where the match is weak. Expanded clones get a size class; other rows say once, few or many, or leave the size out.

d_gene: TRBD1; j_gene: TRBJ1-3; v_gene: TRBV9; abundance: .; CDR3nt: TGTGCCAGCAGCGTAGTCCCGACAGGGAGCGGAAACACCATATATTTT; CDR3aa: CASSVVPTGSGNTIYF
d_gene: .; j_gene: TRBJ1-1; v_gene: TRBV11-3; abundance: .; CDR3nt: TGTGCCAGCAGCCTCAATCCAGGGGAGGAAGCTTTCTTT; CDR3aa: CASSLNPGEEAFF
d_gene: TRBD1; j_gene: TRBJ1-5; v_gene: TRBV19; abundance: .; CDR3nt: TGTGCCAGTAGTAGGGACAGGGTAAGCAATCAGCCCCAGCATTTT; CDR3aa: CASSRDRVSNQPQHF
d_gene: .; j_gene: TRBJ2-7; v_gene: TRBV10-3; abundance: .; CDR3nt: TGTGCCACCGCCCCCGACAGCTACGAGCAGTACTTC; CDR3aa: CATAPDSYEQYF
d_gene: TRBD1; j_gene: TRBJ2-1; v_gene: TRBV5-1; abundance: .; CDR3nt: TGCGCCAGCAGCTTGGCGGGACAGCATAATGAGCAGTTCTTC; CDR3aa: CASSLAGQHNEQFF
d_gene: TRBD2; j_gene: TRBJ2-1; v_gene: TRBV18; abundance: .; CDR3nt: TGTGCCAGCTCACCGACTAGCGGGTCCCATGAGCAGTTCTTC; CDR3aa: CASSPTSGSHEQFF
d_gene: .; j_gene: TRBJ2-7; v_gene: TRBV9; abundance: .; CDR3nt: TGTGCCAGCAGCGTAGACTTTGAGGGCGGGCAGTACTTC; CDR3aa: CASSVDFEGGQYF
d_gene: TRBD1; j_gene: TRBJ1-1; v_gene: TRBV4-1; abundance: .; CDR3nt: TGCGCCAGCAGCCAGGATCAGGGGGCGCTGGGAACTGAAGCTTTCTTT; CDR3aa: CASSQDQGALGTEAFF
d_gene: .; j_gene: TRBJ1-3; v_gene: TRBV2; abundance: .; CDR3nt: TGTGCCAGCAATAAGGAGCAACCTGGTGGAAACACCATATATTTT; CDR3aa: CASNKEQPGGNTIYF
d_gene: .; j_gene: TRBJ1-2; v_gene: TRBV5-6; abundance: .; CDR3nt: TGTGCCAGCAGCTTTTCCGGTAACTATGGCTACACCTTC; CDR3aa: CASSFSGNYGYTF
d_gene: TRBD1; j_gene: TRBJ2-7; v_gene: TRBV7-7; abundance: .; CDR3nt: TGTGCTAGCAGCTTACTCCCAGGGGGTGTGGAAGAGCAGTACTTC; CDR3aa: CASSLLPGGVEEQYF
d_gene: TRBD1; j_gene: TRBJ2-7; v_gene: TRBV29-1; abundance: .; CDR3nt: TGCAGCGTTGAGGGACAGGGACCCTACGAGCAGTACTTC; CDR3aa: CSVEGQGPYEQYF
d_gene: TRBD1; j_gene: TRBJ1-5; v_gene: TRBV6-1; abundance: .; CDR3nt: TGTGCCAGCACCCCGAACAGGGGCGGACAGCCCCAGCATTTT; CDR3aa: CASTPNRGGQPQHF
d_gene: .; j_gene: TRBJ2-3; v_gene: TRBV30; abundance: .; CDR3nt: TGTGCCTGGAGCCGGGGGGCGGGCACAGATACGCAGTATTTT; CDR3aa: CAWSRGAGTDTQYF
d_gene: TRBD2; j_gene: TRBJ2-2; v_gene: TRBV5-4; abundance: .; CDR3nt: TGTGCCACCCTCGGGAGCGGGGGTACCGGGGAGCTGTTTTTT; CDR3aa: CATLGSGGTGELFF
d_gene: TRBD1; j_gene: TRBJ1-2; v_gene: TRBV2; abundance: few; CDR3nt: TGTGCCAGCAGTGAAGGGCTAGGGGGCCTAGAGGGCTACACCTTC; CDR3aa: CASSEGLGGLEGYTF
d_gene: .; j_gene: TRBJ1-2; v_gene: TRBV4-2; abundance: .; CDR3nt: TGTGCCAGCAGCCCCGAGGGTGGATATGGCTACACCTTC; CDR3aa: CASSPEGGYGYTF
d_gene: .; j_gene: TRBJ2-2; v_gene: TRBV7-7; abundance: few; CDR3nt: TGTGCCAGCAGCCTAGGACAAGCCACCGGGGAGCTGTTTTTT; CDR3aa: CASSLGQATGELFF
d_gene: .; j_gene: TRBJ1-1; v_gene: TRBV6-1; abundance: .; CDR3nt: TGTGCCAGCAGTGGTTCCTCGGGTTCCGGGTTGAGTGGAGCTTTCTTT; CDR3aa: CASSGSSGSGLSGAFF
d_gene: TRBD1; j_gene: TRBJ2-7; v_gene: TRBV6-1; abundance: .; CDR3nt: TGTGCCAGCATTCGGACAGGAATCTCCTACGAGCAGTACTTC; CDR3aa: CASIRTGISYEQYF
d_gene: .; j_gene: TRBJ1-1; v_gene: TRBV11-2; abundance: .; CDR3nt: TGTGCCAGCAGCTCCCTCCCCGCTGAAGCTTTCTTT; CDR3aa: CASSSLPAEAFF
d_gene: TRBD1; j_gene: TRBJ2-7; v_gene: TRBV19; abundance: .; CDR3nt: TGTGCCAGTAGTCCGGGGACAGCATCCTACGAGCAGTACTTC; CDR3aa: CASSPGTASYEQYF
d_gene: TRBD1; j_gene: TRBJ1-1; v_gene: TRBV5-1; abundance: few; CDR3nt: TGCGCCAGCAGCTTGGGGACAGGGGCCAACACTGAAGCTTTCTTT; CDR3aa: CASSLGTGANTEAFF
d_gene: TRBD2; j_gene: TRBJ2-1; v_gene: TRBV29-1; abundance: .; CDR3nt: TGCAGCGTTGGAGAGCGGGGGGCCTTAAACAATGAGCAGTTCTTC; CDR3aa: CSVGERGALNNEQFF
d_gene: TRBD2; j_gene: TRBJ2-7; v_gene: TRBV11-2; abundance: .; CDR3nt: TGTGCCAGCAGCTTAGACGCTCGGGGGGGGCACGAGCAGTACTTC; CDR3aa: CASSLDARGGHEQYF
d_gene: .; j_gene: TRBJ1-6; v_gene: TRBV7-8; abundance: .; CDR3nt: TGTGCCAGCAGCCCCTCAGGGGAAGGCTCCTATAATTCACCCCTCCACTTT; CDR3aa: CASSPSGEGSYNSPLHF
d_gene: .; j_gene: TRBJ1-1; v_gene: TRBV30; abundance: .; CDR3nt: TGTGCCTGGAGGGAGGAATACCTACTGAACACTGAAGCTTTCTTT; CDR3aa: CAWREEYLLNTEAFF
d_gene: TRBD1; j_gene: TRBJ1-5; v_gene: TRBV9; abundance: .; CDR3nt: TGTGCCAGCAGCGTAGGGACAGGGGCGCCCCAGCATTTT; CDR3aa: CASSVGTGAPQHF